Below, 19 T cell receptor beta chains from the same sample are listed, as sequenced in a study of tumor-infiltrating lymphocytes in oesophageal squamous cell carcinoma. Via MiXCR, TCRdb re-called the PCR reads, giving one row per CDR3 protein. The sample contains about 20,000 distinct CDR3 sequences, roughly two fifths of which appear only once. Specimen: normal esophageal tissue next to the tumor. All receptors come from a male donor with esophageal squamous cell carcinoma.

This clonotype has a handful of counts. A much bigger clone sits one base away, suggesting this may be a read error. This CDR3 reads CASSWTAYEQFF. In DNA form, the CDR3 reads TGTGCCAGCAGTTGGACGGCTTACGAGCAGTTCTTC. The rearrangement joins TRBV12-3 or TRBV12-4 to TRBJ2-5; D gene uncertain. With the DNA end fitting TRBJ2-1 better, the J assignment may be wrong. The CDR3 is made up of 12 amino acids.

The V call is TRBV7-8, the J call TRBJ2-5; D is perhaps TRBD1 (6 bases). The CDR3 is 14 amino acids. CDR1 and CDR2 (germline): SGHVS, FQNEAQ. Trimming removed 5 bases from V and 9 bases from J, with 19 bases in between. CDR3 sequence: CASSKQGAGWAQYF. The CDR3 coding sequence is TGTGCCAGCAGCAAACAGGGAGCCGGATGGGCCCAGTACTTC. The whole variable domain, remainder taken from reference TRBV7-8 and TRBJ2-5, is GAGVSQSPRYKVAKRGQDVALRCDPISGHVSLFWYQQALGQGPEFLTYFQNEAQLDKSGLPSDRFFAERPEGSVSTLKIQRTQQEDSAVYLCASSKQGAGWAQYFGPGTRLLVL.

This clonotype is categorized as large. The CDR3 region has the DNA TGTGCCAGCAGCTTAGCGTATGCTACGAGGTCCCAGTACTTC. It encodes CASSLAYATRSQYF. The V and J genes are TRBV7-2 and TRBJ2-5; no clear D. Germline CDR1 and CDR2: SGHTA and FQGNSA. This CDR3 is 14 amino acids long. With 0 bases removed from V and 9 bases from J, the gap between germline ends came to 14 bases.

Ten or more counts support this clonotype. A clone one base away is much larger, so this may be a read error. The chain employs TRBV28 and TRBJ2-7, with 10 positions matching TRBD2. CDR3 size: 12 residues. Germline V gene sequence: CDR1 MDHEN, CDR2 SYDVKM. The junction had 4 bases not matched to a gene; V was cut back by 2 bases and J by 12 bases. CDR3 sequence reads: CASSLTSGTLYF. The CDR3 coding sequence is TGTGCCAGCAGTTTAACTAGCGGGACCTTGTACTTC.

Only one count was recorded for this clonotype. The chain is built from TRBV7-9 and TRBJ2-1, with TRBD2 matching 8 bases. The V and J ends lost 4 bases and 4 bases, in that order; junction bases with no gene match: 12. The CDR3 contains 17 residues. Germline V gene lookup returns CDR1 SEHNR and CDR2 FQNEAQ (reference sequence). The CDR3 DNA reads as TGTGCCAGCAGCTATTTCGGCGGTAGCGGGATATACAATGAGCAGTTCTTC. This gives the protein CASSYFGGSGIYNEQFF.

This clonotype appeared many times. The V gene is TRBV28, the J gene TRBJ1-2; no clear D. V was pared by 2 bases and J by 8 bases, with 9 bases between. The CDR3 sequence is 12 residues long. Looked up from germline, CDR1 is MDHEN and CDR2 is SYDVKM. Here the CDR3 reads CASSLQRRGYTF. The CDR3, as DNA: TGTGCCAGCAGTTTACAGAGGAGAGGCTACACCTTC.

This clonotype was seen repeatedly, ten times or more. This chain uses TRBV7-9 with TRBJ1-6; no clear D gene. The CDR3 has 13 residues. V lost 5 bases, J lost 10 bases, and 12 bases lay in between. Germline V gene lookup returns CDR1 SEHNR and CDR2 FQNEAQ (reference sequence). CDR3 bases: TGTGCCAGCAGCATTACTACGGACTCACCCCTCCACTTT. As protein: CASSITTDSPLHF.

This clonotype was seen many times. A much larger clonotype is one base distant, so this may be a read error. The gene calls are TRBV7-2 and TRBJ2-7; 10 bases match TRBD2. The J call may be mistaken, given a closer DNA end match to TRBJ2-1. CDR1 and CDR2 from the germline V gene are SGHTA and FQGNSA. The CDR3 contains 17 residues. CDR3 sequence reads: CASSSSGSAPSSYEQFF. The DNA for the CDR3 is TGTGCCAGCAGCTCTAGCGGGAGTGCCCCGAGCTCCTACGAGCAGTTCTTC.

For this clonotype: The conserved final phenylalanine or tryptophan is absent from the CDR3, which likely points to a read error. The DNA is left out, because the CDR3 cannot be placed on it with certainty; the CDR3 is given as TCRdb lists it. This chain links TRBV5-1 with TRBJ2-7; TRBD1, the D gene given by the table, was not confirmed from the DNA. Counting both end residues, the CDR3 totals 14 amino acids. Germline-derived CDR1 and CDR2 are SGHRS and YFSETQ. The CDR3 is CASSLDGKGYTFGS.

This clonotype was seen a handful of times. The DNA is omitted, as the CDR3 cannot be located on it reliably, and the CDR3 follows TCRdb's listing. This sequence joins TRBV10-1 and TRBJ2-5; the table calls TRBD1, which could not be checked here. Germline CDR1 and CDR2: WNHNN and SYGVQD (reference sequence). The CDR3 spans 17 residues, counting both ends. The CDR3 sequence: CASSLRDREFPWLHLRF.

Concerning this clonotype itself: This could be a read error, since a much larger clone is one nucleotide away. The rearrangement uses TRBV5-5 and TRBJ2-1, with D perhaps matching TRBD2 (5 bases). CDR3 size: 12 residues. Trimming stripped 4 bases from V and 15 bases from J, with 17 bases between. The V gene's germline CDR1 is SGHKS and CDR2 YYEKEE (reference sequence). The chain's CDR3 is CASSPGLPRMFF. The CDR3 DNA is TGTGCCAGCAGCCCCGGACTGCCCCGGATGTTCTTC.

This clonotype was seen at least ten times. The chain links TRBV5-1 to TRBJ2-1, with 12 nucleotides matching TRBD2. The CDR3 sequence is 16 residues long. V lost 4 bases and J lost 3; bases outside the gene matches: 5. The germline gives CDR1 SGHRS, CDR2 YFSETQ. The CDR3 spells CASSPTSGSFYNEQFF. CDR3 nucleotides: TGCGCCAGCAGCCCGACTAGCGGGAGTTTCTACAATGAGCAGTTCTTC.

This clonotype was found once. The CDR3 carries no conserved terminal phenylalanine or tryptophan, so it likely arises from a read error. Because the CDR3's place on the DNA is in doubt, the DNA is left out and the CDR3 is given as listed by TCRdb. The V gene is TRBV7-5, the J gene TRBJ2-3; the D call of TRBD1 is as the table states it, not checked on the DNA. TRBV7-5 is shown as a pseudogene. The CDR3 length is 20 residues, termini included. CDR3 sequence: CISVPEARDRGTAYEQYFGA.

This chain joins TRBV6-6 and TRBJ2-1; D gene ambiguous. Trimming took 0 bases from V and 1 from J, leaving 10 bases between them. The V gene's germline CDR1 is MNHNY and CDR2 SVGAGI (reference sequence). The CDR3 extends over 16 amino acids. CDR3 nucleotides: TGTGCCAGCAGTTACTCCTTGCCTGAATCCTACAATGAGCAGTTCTTC. As protein: CASSYSLPESYNEQFF.

The J gene is TRBJ1-5, the V gene TRBV18; TRBD1 is a possible D gene (6 bases). CDR3 length: 16 residues. Germline values: CDR1 KGHSH, CDR2 LQKENI. Trimming removed 6 bases from V and 3 bases from J, with 18 bases in between. The CDR3 protein is CASSKERTGYNQPQHF. CDR3 bases: TGTGCCAGCTCTAAAGAACGAACAGGGTACAATCAGCCCCAGCATTTT.

The table lists this clonotype with many counts. The J gene is TRBJ1-4, the V gene TRBV4-3; D unresolved. CDR1 is LGHNA and CDR2 is YSLEER in the germline V gene. Trimming removed 0 bases from V and 6 bases from J, with 8 bases in between. The CDR3 length is 14 residues. This CDR3 is CASSQDRRDEKLFF. CDR3 in DNA: TGCGCCAGCAGCCAAGACAGACGGGATGAAAAACTGTTTTTT.

This chain links TRBV5-6 with TRBJ2-4; tentatively, D is TRBD1 (6 bases). This CDR3 has 16 residues. Trimming cost V 2 bases and J 0 bases, with 12 bases left between them. Germline V gives CDR1 SGHDT, CDR2 YYEEEE. Here the CDR3 DNA reads TGTGCCAGCAGCTTCCGGACAGCGCTAGCCAAAAACATTCAGTACTTC. Its protein is CASSFRTALAKNIQYF.

The CDR3 sequence: CASSFRRSMNTEAFF. CDR3 bases: TGTGCCAGCAGCTTTCGACGTTCCATGAACACTGAAGCTTTCTTT. The chain joins TRBV5-6 to TRBJ1-1, with unresolved D. The germline gives CDR1 SGHDT, CDR2 YYEEEE. V dropped 2 bases and J dropped 0 bases, with 11 bases sitting between them. This CDR3 has 15 residues. The variable domain in full, completed from reference TRBV5-6 and TRBJ1-1, reads DAGVTQSPTHLIKTRGQQVTLRCSPKSGHDTVSWYQQALGQGPQFIFQYYEEEERQRGNFPDRFSGHQFPNYSSELNVNALLLGDSALYLCASSFRRSMNTEAFFGQGTRLTVV.

Worth noting for this clonotype: The CDR3 end shows no conserved phenylalanine or tryptophan, and so a read error is likely. The DNA is omitted, as the CDR3 cannot be located on it reliably, and the CDR3 follows TCRdb's listing. This chain uses TRBV7-2 with TRBJ2-3; TRBD2 reflects the table's D call only, with no check against the DNA. The CDR3 adds up to 16 amino acids, both ends counted. Germline values: CDR1 SGHTA, CDR2 FQGNSA. CDR3 region: CASSLAGGPSEQYFGP.